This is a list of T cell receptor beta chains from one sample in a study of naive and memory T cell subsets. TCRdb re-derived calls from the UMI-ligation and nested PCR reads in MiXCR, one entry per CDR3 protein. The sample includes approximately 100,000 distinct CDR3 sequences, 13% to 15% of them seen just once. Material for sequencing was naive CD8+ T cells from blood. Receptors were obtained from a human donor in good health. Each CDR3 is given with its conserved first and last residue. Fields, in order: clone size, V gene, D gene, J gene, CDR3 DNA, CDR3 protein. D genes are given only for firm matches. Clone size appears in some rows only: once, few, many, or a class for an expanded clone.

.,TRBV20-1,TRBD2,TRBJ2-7,TGCAGTGCTAGCGGGGGGGCCTACGAGCAGTACTTC,CSASGGAYEQYF
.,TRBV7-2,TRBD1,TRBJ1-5,TGTGCCAGCAGCTCAGAGGGGGCCAATCAGCCCCAGCATTTT,CASSSEGANQPQHF
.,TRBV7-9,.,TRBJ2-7,TGTGCCAGCAGCTTAGTTACAGCAGGATACTCCTACGAGCAGTACTTC,CASSLVTAGYSYEQYF
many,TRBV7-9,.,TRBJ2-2,TGTGCCAGCGGATCCGGGCGCCCCGGCGCCGGGGAGCTGTTTTTT,CASGSGRPGAGELFF
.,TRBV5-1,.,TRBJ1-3,TGCGCCAGCAGCTTGGGATTTGATAGCACCATATATTTT,CASSLGFDSTIYF
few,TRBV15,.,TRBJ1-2,TGTGCCACCAGCCTACCGACGGGGGGCTATGGCTACACCTTC,CATSLPTGGYGYTF
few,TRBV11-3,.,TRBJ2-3,TGTGCCAGCAGCGGGGGGTTAACAGATACGCAGTATTTT,CASSGGLTDTQYF
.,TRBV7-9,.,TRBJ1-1,TGTGCCAGCAGCTTAGTGGGGGCATCTCGGAACACTGAAGCTTTCTTT,CASSLVGASRNTEAFF
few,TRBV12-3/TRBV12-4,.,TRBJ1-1,TGTGCCAGCCTACCCGAGGCGGGAGGCACTGAAGCTTTCTTT,CASLPEAGGTEAFF
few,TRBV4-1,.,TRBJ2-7,TGCGCCAGCAGCCAAGTCTCCAGCTCCTACGAGCAGTACTTC,CASSQVSSSYEQYF
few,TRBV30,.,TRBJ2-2,TGTGCCTGGAGTAATCTTGGGACAAAATATGGGGAGCTGTTTTTT,CAWSNLGTKYGELFF
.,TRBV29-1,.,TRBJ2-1,TGCAGCGTCCGGATGAGTAATGAGCAGTTCTTC,CSVRMSNEQFF
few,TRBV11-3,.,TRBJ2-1,TGTGCCAGCAGCTTAGACAAGAGCGGAAAGCAGTTCTTC,CASSLDKSGKQFF
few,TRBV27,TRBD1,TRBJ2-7,TGTGCCAGCAGTGGGGGGGGCTGGACAGGGGAATACGAGCAGTACTTC,CASSGGGWTGEYEQYF
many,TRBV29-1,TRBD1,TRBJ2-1,TGCAGCGTTGTGGGGACAGACAGGGGCAATGAGCAGTTCTTC,CSVVGTDRGNEQFF
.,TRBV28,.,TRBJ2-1,TGTGCCAGCAGTTTCCCGGGGACGGTCAATGAGCAGTTCTTC,CASSFPGTVNEQFF
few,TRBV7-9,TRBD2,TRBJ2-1,TGTGCCAGCAGCTCGGGGGGGTCACCTGAGCAGTTCTTC,CASSSGGSPEQFF
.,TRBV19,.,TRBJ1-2,TGTGCCAGTAGTATAACGGCCGCCGACTATGGCTACACCTTC,CASSITAADYGYTF
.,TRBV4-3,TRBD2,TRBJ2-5,TGCGCCAGCAGCCAAGGTGGGACTAGCGGGACCCAGTACTTC,CASSQGGTSGTQYF
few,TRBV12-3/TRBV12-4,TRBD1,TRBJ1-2,TGTGCCAGCAGTCCCGGGACAGTTCACTATGGCTACACCTTC,CASSPGTVHYGYTF
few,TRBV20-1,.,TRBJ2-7,TGCAGTGCTAGAGATCTGAGTTACCTGGCTCCTAACGAGCAGTACTTC,CSARDLSYLAPNEQYF
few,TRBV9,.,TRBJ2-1,TGTGCCAGCAGCGTCGGTTCCGGATCTGCCTACAATGAGCAGTTCTTC,CASSVGSGSAYNEQFF
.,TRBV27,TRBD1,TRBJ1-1,TGTGCCAGCAGTGACGGGACAGGCGTCATGAACACTGAAGCTTTCTTT,CASSDGTGVMNTEAFF
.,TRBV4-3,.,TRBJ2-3,TGCGCCAGCAGCCCCAGCCGCCGGGGGATGTCCTCGGATACGCAGTATTTT,CASSPSRRGMSSDTQYF
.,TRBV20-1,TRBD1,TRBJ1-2,TGCAGTGCGAGGCTGGACAGGGGGACTGGCTACACCTTC,CSARLDRGTGYTF
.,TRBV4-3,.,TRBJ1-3,TGCGCCAGCAGCCAAAGTTTTCCACCTACCCACTCTGGAAACACCATATATTTT,CASSQSFPPTHSGNTIYF
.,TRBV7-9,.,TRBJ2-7,TGTGCCAGCAGCTTACTAACCTCAGGGGCTAACTACGAGCAGTACTTC,CASSLLTSGANYEQYF
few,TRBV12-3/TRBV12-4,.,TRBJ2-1,TGTGCCAGCCGAGTGAACAGACCCGGACATACCACCTACAATGAGCAGTTCTTC,CASRVNRPGHTTYNEQFF
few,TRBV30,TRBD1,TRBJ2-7,TGTGCCTGGGGGGGACAGACCTACGAGCAGTACTTC,CAWGGQTYEQYF
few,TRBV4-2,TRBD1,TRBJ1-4,TGTGCCAGCAGCCCGAGACAGGGGAATGAAAAACTGTTTTTT,CASSPRQGNEKLFF
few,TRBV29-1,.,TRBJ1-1,TGCAGCGTAATACAGGGCGGCACTGAAGCTTTCTTT,CSVIQGGTEAFF
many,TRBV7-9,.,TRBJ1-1,TGTGCCAGCAGCTTAGTGTTGAACACTGAAGCTTTCTTT,CASSLVLNTEAFF
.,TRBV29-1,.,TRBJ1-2,TGCAGCGTTACGGTGGAGAAGCAAAACTATGGCTACACCTTC,CSVTVEKQNYGYTF